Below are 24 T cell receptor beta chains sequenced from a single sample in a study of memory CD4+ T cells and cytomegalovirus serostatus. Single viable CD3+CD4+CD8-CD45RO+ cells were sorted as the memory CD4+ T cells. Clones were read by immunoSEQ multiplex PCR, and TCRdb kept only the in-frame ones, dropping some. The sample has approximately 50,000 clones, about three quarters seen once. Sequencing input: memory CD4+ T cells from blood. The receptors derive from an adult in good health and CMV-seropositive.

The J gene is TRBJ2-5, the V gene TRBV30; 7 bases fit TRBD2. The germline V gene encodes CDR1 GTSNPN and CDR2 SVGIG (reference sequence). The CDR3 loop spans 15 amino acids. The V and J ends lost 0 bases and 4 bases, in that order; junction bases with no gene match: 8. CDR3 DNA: TGTGCCTGGAGTGTAGGCGGGAGAGGCGGAGAGACCCAGTACTTC. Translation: CAWSVGGRGGETQYF. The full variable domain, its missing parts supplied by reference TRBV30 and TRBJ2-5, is SQTIHQWPATLVQPVGSPLSLECTVEGTSNPNLYWYRQAAGRGLQLLFYSVGIGQISSEVPQNLSASRPQDRQFILSSKKLLLSDSGFYLCAWSVGGRGGETQYFGPGTRLLVL.

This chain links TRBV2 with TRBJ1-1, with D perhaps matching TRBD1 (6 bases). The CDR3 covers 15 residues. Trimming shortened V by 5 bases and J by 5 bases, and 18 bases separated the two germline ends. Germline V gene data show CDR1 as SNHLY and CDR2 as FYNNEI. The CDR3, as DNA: TGTGCCAGCAGTTCGCACCAGGGGTGGGAGACTGAAGCTTTCTTT. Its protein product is CASSSHQGWETEAFF.

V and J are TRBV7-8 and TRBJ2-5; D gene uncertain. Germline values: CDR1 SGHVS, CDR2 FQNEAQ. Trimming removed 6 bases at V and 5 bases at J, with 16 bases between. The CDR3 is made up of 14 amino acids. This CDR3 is CASRSGRTRETQYF. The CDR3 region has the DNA TGTGCCAGCAGGTCAGGCCGTACCCGGGAGACCCAGTACTTC.

CDR3 coding DNA: TGTGGTGCCAGTCGTTTCCAGTCCGGGGAGCTGTTTTTT. Translating gives CGASRFQSGELFF. The chain has TRBV19 and TRBJ2-2; D is uncertain. This CDR3 has 13 residues. Germline lookup yields CDR1 LNHDA and CDR2 SQIVND (reference sequence).

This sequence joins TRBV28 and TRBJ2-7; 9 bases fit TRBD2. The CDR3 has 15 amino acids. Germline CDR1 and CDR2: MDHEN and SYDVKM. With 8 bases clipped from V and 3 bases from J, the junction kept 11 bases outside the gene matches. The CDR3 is CASGPRTSVGYEQYF. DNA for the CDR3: TGTGCCAGCGGGCCAAGGACTAGCGTTGGCTACGAGCAGTACTTC.

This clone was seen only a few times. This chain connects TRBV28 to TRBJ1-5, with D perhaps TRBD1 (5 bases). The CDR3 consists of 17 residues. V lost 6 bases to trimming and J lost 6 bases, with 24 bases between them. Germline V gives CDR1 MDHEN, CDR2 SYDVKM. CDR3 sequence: CASSLGGAAGVGQPQHF. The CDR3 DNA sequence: TGTGCCAGCAGCCTCGGGGGAGCCGCGGGGGTAGGTCAGCCCCAGCATTTT.

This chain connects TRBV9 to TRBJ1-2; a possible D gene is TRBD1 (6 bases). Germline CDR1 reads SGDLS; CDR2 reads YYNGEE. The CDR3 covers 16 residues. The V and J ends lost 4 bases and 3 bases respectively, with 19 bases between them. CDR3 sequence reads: CASSPRLGARDYGYTF. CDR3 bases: TGTGCCAGCAGCCCAAGGCTGGGGGCGCGGGACTATGGCTACACCTTC.

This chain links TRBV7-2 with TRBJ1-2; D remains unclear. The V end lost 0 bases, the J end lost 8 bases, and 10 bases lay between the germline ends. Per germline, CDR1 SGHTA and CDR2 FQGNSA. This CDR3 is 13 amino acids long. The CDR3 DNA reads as TGTGCCAGCAGCTTAGCGATGACTATCGGCTACACCTTC. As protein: CASSLAMTIGYTF.

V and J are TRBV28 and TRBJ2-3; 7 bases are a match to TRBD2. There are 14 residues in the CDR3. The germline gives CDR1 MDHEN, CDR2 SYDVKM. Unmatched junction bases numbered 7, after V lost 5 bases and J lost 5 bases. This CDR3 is CASSSYSGGDTQYF. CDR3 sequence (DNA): TGTGCCAGCAGTAGCTATTCGGGGGGAGATACGCAGTATTTT.

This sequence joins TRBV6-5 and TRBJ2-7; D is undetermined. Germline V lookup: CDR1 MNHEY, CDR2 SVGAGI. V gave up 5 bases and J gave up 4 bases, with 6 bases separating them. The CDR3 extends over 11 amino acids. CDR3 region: CASSTYYEQYF. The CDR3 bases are TGTGCCAGCAGTACCTATTACGAGCAGTACTTC.

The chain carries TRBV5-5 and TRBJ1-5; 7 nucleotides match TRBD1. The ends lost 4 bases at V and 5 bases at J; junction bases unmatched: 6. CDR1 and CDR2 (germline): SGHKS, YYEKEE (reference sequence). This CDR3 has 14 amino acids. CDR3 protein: CASSPDRLHQPQHF. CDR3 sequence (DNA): TGTGCCAGCAGCCCGGACAGGCTACATCAGCCCCAGCATTTT. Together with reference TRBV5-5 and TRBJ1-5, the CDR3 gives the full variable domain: DAGVTQSPTHLIKTRGQQVTLRCSPISGHKSVSWYQQVLGQGPQFIFQYYEKEERGRGNFPDRFSARQFPNYSSELNVNALLLGDSALYLCASSPDRLHQPQHFGDGTRLSIL.

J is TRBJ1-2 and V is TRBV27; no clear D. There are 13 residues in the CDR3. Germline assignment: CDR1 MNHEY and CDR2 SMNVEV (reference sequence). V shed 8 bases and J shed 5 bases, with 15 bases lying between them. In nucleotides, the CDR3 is TGTGCCAGCGGTACGAACCTGGGGTATGGCTACACCTTC. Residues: CASGTNLGYGYTF.

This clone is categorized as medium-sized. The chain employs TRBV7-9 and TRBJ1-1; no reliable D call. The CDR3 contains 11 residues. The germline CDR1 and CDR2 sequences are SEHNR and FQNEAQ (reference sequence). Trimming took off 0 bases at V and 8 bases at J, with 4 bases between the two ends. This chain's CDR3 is CASSLAGEAFF. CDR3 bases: TGTGCCAGCAGCTTAGCCGGGGAAGCTTTCTTT. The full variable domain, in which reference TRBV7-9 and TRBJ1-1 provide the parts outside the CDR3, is DTGVSQNPRHKITKRGQNVTFRCDPISEHNRLYWYRQTLGQGPEFLTYFQNEAQLEKSRLLSDRFSAERPKGSFSTLEIQRTEQGDSAMYLCASSLAGEAFFGQGTRLTVV.

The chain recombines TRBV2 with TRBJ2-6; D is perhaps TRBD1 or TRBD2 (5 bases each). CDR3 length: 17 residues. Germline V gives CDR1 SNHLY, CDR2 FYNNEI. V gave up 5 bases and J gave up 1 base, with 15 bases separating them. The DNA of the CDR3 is TGTGCCAGCAGTCGGGACGGGACGTTGTCTGGGGCCAACGTCCTGACTTTC. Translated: CASSRDGTLSGANVLTF.

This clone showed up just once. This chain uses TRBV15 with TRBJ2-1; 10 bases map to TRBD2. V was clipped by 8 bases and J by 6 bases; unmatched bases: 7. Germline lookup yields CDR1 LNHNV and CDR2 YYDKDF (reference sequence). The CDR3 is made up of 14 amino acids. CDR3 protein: CATSAGGPSNEQFF. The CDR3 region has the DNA TGTGCCACCTCAGCGGGAGGGCCGAGCAATGAGCAGTTCTTC.

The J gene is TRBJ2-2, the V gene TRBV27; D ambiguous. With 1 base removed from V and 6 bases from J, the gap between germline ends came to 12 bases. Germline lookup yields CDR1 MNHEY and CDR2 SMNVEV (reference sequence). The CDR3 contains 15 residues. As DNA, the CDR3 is TGTGCCAGCAGTTTATATTCATCATGGGCCGGGGAGCTGTTTTTT. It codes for CASSLYSSWAGELFF.

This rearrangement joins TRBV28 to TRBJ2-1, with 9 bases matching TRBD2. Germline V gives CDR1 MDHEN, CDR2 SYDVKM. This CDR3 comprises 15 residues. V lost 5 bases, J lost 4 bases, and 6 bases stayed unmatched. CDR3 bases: TGTGCCAGCAGTCTCTGGACTAGCGTTTACAATGAGCAGTTCTTC. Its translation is CASSLWTSVYNEQFF.

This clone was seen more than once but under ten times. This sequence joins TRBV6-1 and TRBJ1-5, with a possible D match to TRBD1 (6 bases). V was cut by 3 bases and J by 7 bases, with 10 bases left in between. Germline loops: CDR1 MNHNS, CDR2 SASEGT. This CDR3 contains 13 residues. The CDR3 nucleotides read TGTGCCAGCAGTGAGGGGGGCCGACAGCCCCAGCATTTT. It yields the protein CASSEGGRQPQHF.

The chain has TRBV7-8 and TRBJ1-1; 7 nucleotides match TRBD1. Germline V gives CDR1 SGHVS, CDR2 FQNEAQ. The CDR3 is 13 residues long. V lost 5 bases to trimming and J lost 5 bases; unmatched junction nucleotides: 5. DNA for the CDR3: TGTGCCAGCAGCCGAGGGGGCGAGACTGAAGCTTTCTTT. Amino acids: CASSRGGETEAFF. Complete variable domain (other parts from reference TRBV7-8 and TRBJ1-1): GAGVSQSPRYKVAKRGQDVALRCDPISGHVSLFWYQQALGQGPEFLTYFQNEAQLDKSGLPSDRFFAERPEGSVSTLKIQRTQQEDSAVYLCASSRGGETEAFFGQGTRLTVV.

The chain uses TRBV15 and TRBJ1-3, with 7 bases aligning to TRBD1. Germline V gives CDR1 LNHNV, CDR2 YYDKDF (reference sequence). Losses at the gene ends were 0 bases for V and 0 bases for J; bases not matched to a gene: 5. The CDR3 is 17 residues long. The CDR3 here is CATSRDRTGYSGNTIYF. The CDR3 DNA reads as TGTGCCACCAGCAGAGACAGGACAGGATACTCTGGAAACACCATATATTTT.

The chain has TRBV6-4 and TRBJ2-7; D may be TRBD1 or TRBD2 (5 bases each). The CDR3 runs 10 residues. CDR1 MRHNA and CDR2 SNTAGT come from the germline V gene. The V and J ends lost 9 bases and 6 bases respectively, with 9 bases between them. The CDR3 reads CARGVGEQYV. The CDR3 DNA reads TGTGCCAGGGGGGTGGGCGAGCAGTACGTC.

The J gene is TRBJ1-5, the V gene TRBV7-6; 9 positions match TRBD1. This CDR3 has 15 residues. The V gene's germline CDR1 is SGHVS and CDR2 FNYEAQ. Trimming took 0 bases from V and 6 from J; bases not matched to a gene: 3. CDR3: CASSLAGQGGQPQHF. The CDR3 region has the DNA TGTGCCAGCAGCTTAGCGGGACAGGGCGGTCAGCCCCAGCATTTT.

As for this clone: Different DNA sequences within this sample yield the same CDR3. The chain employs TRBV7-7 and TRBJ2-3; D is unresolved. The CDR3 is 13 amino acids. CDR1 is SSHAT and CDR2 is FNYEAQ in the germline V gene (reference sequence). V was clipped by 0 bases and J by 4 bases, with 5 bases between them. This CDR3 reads CASSLAEADTQYF. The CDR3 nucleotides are TGTGCCAGCAGCTTAGCCGAGGCAGATACGCAGTATTTT. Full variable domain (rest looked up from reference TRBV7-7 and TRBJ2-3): GAGVSQSPRYKVTKRGQDVTLRCDPISSHATLYWYQQALGQGPEFLTYFNYEAQPDKSGLPSDRFSAERPEGSISTLTIQRTEQRDSAMYRCASSLAEADTQYFGPGTRLTVL.

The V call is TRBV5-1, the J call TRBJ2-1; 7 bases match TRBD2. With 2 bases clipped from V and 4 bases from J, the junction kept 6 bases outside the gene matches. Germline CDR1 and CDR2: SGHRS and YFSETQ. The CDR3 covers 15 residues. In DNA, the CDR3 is TGCGCCAGCAGCTTAGCGGGGACGGGATACAATGAGCAGTTCTTC. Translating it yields CASSLAGTGYNEQFF.